The table lists the clone carrying this T cell receptor beta chain with a few counts. The antigen is undetermined. The data derive from a study of beta chain features in type 1 diabetes. On the study more broadly: Age, gender and cell yields were similar between patients and healthy donors. Investigators examined 107,917,701 sorted cells across all samples.

The investigators reverse transcribed all of the isolated RNA, so they sequenced expressed TCRB transcripts. Clones were sequenced by immunoSEQ multiplex PCR, and TCRdb holds only the in-frame ones, with some missing. Of approximately 730,000 clones in the sample, 10% to 15% were seen once. Regarding the study as a whole: TCRB rearrangement may or may not be influenced by HLA type; here this remained unresolved. All four CD4+ subsets from Type 1 diabetes patients carried moderately but significantly shorter TCRB CDR3s. Naive, central memory and Treg TCRB repertoires appeared more alike in patients than in healthy donors.

V dropped 3 bases and J dropped 7 bases, with 7 bases sitting between them. This CDR3 contains 11 residues. From germline, CDR1 is LNHDA and CDR2 SQIVND (reference sequence). Sequences were obtained from naive CD4+ T cells from blood. This clonotype was sampled from a man aged 18 to 29 with type 1 diabetes. The genes are TRBV19 and TRBJ2-7; D not resolved. The CDR3 region has the DNA TGTGCCAGTAGTATGGTAGGAGAGCAGTACTTC. Translated: CASSMVGEQYF.